The 15 T cell receptor beta chains presented below share a single source sample, sequenced in a study of T-cell reconstitution after alpha-beta-depleted transplantation in children. The authors prepared the TCRbeta library with unique molecular identifiers. Each CDR3 protein gets one entry after TCRdb re-called the PCR reads with MiXCR. The sample yields roughly 23,000 distinct CDR3 sequences, roughly 11% seen once. The specimen was PBMCs from the stem cell graft donor, collected from the stem cell graft. All receptors come from a human donor who donated a stem cell graft to a child with chronic granulomatous disease.

V gene TRBV28 combines with J gene TRBJ2-7; D is uncertain. V lost 8 bases and J lost 4, with 12 bases in between. The CDR3 loop spans 12 amino acids. Germline V CDR1 and CDR2: MDHEN, SYDVKM. This chain's CDR3 is CASRTTGYEQYF. CDR3 DNA: TGTGCCAGCCGAACAACCGGGTACGAGCAGTACTTC.

Many counts were recorded for this clonotype. J is TRBJ2-1 and V is TRBV7-8; D gene unclear. CDR1 is SGHVS, CDR2 FQNEAQ, per germline. The CDR3 has 17 residues. Trimming removed 0 bases at V and 0 bases at J, with 12 bases between. The CDR3 is CASSLAPGRSSYNEQFF. The CDR3 DNA follows: TGTGCCAGCAGCTTAGCGCCAGGACGAAGCTCCTACAATGAGCAGTTCTTC. Complete variable domain (other parts from reference TRBV7-8 and TRBJ2-1): GAGVSQSPRYKVAKRGQDVALRCDPISGHVSLFWYQQALGQGPEFLTYFQNEAQLDKSGLPSDRFFAERPEGSVSTLKIQRTQQEDSAVYLCASSLAPGRSSYNEQFFGPGTRLTVL.

This clonotype occurred many times. The chain carries TRBV7-2 and TRBJ2-1; TRBD2 agrees at 10 bases. The junction had 6 bases not matched to a gene; V was cut back by 4 bases and J by 3 bases. The CDR3 contains 16 residues. The germline CDR1 and CDR2 sequences are SGHTA and FQGNSA. The CDR3 DNA follows: TGTGCCAGCAGCTACCCAGCGGGGGGGCACTACAATGAGCAGTTCTTC. It codes for CASSYPAGGHYNEQFF.

The sample holds many counts of this clonotype. This chain links TRBV29-1 with TRBJ2-2; TRBD1 matches at 9 bases. The CDR3 extends over 14 amino acids. Losses at the gene ends were 7 bases for V and 5 bases for J; bases not matched to a gene: 8. Germline CDR1 is SQVTM and CDR2 is ANQGSEA. The CDR3 here is CSARTGVKTGELFF. CDR3 bases: TGCAGCGCAAGGACAGGGGTTAAGACCGGGGAGCTGTTTTTT.

This clonotype was counted ten times or more. J is TRBJ1-2 and V is TRBV9, with D perhaps matching TRBD1 (6 bases). The CDR3 runs 12 residues. The V gene lost 7 bases and the J gene lost 2 bases, with 9 bases spanning the gap. Germline V lookup: CDR1 SGDLS, CDR2 YYNGEE. CDR3 sequence reads: CASGGQNYGYTF. CDR3 in DNA: TGTGCCAGCGGAGGACAGAACTATGGCTACACCTTC. The full variable domain, its missing parts supplied by reference TRBV9 and TRBJ1-2, is DSGVTQTPKHLITATGQRVTLRCSPRSGDLSVYWYQQSLDQGLQFLIQYYNGEERAKGNILERFSAQQFPDLHSELNLSSLELGDSALYFCASGGQNYGYTFGSGTRLTVV.

There are a few counts of this clonotype. This chain uses TRBV27 with TRBJ2-7; TRBD2 matches at 7 bases. After removal of 3 bases from V and 3 bases from J, the junction contained 5 bases not matched to a gene. CDR1 and CDR2 from the germline V gene are MNHEY and SMNVEV (reference sequence). The CDR3 runs to 14 residues. CDR3 sequence (DNA): TGTGCCAGCAGTTTTGCGGGAGTCAGCTACGAGCAGTACTTC. Protein: CASSFAGVSYEQYF.

The chain has TRBV7-2 and TRBJ2-1; D is possibly TRBD1 (7 bases). The CDR3 length is 17 residues. The V end was cut by 3 bases, the J end by 10 bases, with 25 bases between. CDR1 SGHTA and CDR2 FQGNSA come from the germline V gene. The CDR3 DNA reads TGTGCCAGCAGCTTTCTACCGGTTCAGGGGGACTCGCAGGAGCAGTTCTTC. Residues: CASSFLPVQGDSQEQFF.

This clonotype was counted at least ten times. This chain connects TRBV2 to TRBJ2-2; 7 nucleotides agree with TRBD1. Germline lookup yields CDR1 SNHLY and CDR2 FYNNEI. The CDR3 runs to 16 residues. J gave up 3 bases and V 6 bases, and 10 bases lay outside the gene matches. CDR3 sequence: CASRLGRQGYTGELFF. In nucleotides, the CDR3 is TGTGCCAGCAGATTAGGGAGACAGGGTTACACCGGGGAGCTGTTTTTT.

By sample share, this clonotype is medium-sized. The J gene is TRBJ2-3, the V gene TRBV7-2; D ambiguous. The CDR3 totals 13 residues. V was clipped by 2 bases and J by 6 bases, with 9 bases between them. The germline V gene has CDR1 SGHTA and CDR2 FQGNSA. The chain's CDR3 is CASSLRLQDTQYF. The CDR3 DNA follows: TGTGCCAGCAGCTTACGTTTGCAGGATACGCAGTATTTT.

This clonotype was picked up many times. V usage is TRBV5-1 and J usage is TRBJ1-3; D is unclear. CDR3 length equals 11 residues. Germline CDR1 is SGHRS and CDR2 is YFSETQ. Trimming took 7 bases from V and 4 from J, leaving 6 bases between them. The CDR3 DNA reads as TGCGCCAGCGGTGCCGGAAACACCATATATTTT. Amino acid sequence: CASGAGNTIYF.

Ten or more counts support this clonotype. The chain is built from TRBV7-8 and TRBJ2-7, with 8 bases aligning to TRBD2. This CDR3 is 21 amino acids long. Unmatched junction bases numbered 23, after V lost 4 bases and J lost 0 bases. The germline V gene has CDR1 SGHVS and CDR2 FQNEAQ. CDR3 in DNA: TGTGCCAGCAGCTCTCCGCCCGACGGGAGGGCCTTATTAGCCAGCTCCTACGAGCAGTACTTC. It codes for CASSSPPDGRALLASSYEQYF.

This clonotype was recorded at least ten times. This rearrangement joins TRBV29-1 to TRBJ2-5; no firm D call. Germline values: CDR1 SQVTM, CDR2 ANQGSEA. Trimming left V 6 bases short and J 2 bases short, with 7 bases between. This CDR3 is 11 amino acids long. CDR3 protein: CSVRQQETQYF. The CDR3 nucleotides read TGCAGCGTGAGGCAGCAAGAGACCCAGTACTTC.

This clonotype was observed at least ten times. The gene calls are TRBV20-1 and TRBJ1-4; no clear D gene. CDR3 length: 11 amino acids. V lost 1 base to trimming and J lost 8 bases, with 5 bases between them. Germline lookup yields CDR1 DFQATT and CDR2 SNEGSKA (reference sequence). This CDR3 reads CSARGNEKLFF. The DNA of the CDR3 is TGCAGTGCTAGAGGGAACGAAAAACTGTTTTTT.

About this clonotype itself: Mismatch with germline at one junction end may stem from a read error. V and J are TRBV7-2 and TRBJ1-4; D not certain. The CDR3 contains 14 residues. Germline-derived CDR1 and CDR2 are SGHTA and FQGNSA. In nucleotides, the CDR3 is TGTGCCACCAGCTTAAGTCTACGCGGTGAAAAACTGTTTTTT. Its protein product is CATSLSLRGEKLFF.

This clonotype has at least ten counts. This CDR3 is CSVGTSGTEQFF. The CDR3, as DNA: TGCAGCGTCGGGACTAGCGGGACTGAGCAGTTCTTC. The J gene is TRBJ2-1, the V gene TRBV29-1; 13 nucleotides agree with TRBD2. The CDR3 has 12 residues. Germline V gene data show CDR1 as SQVTM and CDR2 as ANQGSEA. J lost 9 bases, V lost 6 bases, and 2 bases had no gene match.